The T cell receptor beta chain under discussion was sequenced for a study of Graves' ophthalmopathy and Graves' hyperthyroidism. Regarding the study as a whole: Detection in blood was also observed for most expanded thyroid clonotypes above 0.001 frequency. With a specificity of roughly 72% and a sensitivity of 70.59%, the model predicted ophthalmopathy progression.

Among the exclusions were patients with other autoimmune diseases, uncontrolled infections, pregnancy or lactation. Details on this clonotype: No antigen is known for it.

Amplification targeted the TCR beta CDR3 regions, with RNA transcripts as the source material. Following a first-round RT-PCR that used HTBI primers, a second-round multiplex PCR was carried out. MiXCR, applied by TCRdb to the multiplex PCR reads, yields one record per CDR3 protein. The sample records around 50,000 distinct CDR3 sequences, over 40% being singletons. This CDR3 is built from 14 residues. Germline CDR1 ENHRY, CDR2 SYGVKD. V was cut by 0 bases and J by 2 bases, with 7 bases left in between. The origin of this receptor is an adult man with Graves' ophthalmopathy. Sequenced input: peripheral blood. The rearrangement joins TRBV10-3 to TRBJ2-5; D ambiguous. CDR3 region: CAISESGPQETQYF. As DNA, the CDR3 is TGTGCCATCAGTGAGTCTGGGCCTCAAGAGACCCAGTACTTC.